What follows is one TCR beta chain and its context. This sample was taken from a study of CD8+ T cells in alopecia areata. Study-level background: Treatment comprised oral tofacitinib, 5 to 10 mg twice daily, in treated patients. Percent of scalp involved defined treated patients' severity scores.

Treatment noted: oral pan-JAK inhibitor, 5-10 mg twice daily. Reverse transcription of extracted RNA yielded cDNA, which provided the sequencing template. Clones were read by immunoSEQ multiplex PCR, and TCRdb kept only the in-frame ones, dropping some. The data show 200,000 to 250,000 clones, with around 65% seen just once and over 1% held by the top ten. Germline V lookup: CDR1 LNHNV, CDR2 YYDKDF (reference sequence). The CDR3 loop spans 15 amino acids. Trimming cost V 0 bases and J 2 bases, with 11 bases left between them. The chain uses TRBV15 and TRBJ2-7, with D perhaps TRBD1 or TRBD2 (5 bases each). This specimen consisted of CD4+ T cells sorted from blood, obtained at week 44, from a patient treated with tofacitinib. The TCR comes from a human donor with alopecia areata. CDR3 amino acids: CATSRDGTGTYEQYF. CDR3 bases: TGTGCCACCAGCAGAGATGGGACGGGTACCTACGAGCAGTACTTC.